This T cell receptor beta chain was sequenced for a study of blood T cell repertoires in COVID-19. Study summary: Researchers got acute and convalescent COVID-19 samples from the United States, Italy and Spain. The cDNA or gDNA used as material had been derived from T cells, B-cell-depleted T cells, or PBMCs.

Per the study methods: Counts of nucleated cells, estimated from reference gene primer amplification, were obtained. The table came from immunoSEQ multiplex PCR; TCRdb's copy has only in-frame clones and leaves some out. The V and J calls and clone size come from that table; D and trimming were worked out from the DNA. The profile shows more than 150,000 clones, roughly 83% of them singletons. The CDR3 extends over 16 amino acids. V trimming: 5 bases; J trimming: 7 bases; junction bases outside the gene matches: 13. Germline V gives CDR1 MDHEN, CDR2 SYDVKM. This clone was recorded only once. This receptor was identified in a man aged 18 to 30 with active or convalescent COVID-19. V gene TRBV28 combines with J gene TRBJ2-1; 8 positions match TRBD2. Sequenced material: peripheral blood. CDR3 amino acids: CASSVIIAGKLNEQFF. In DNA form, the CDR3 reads TGTGCCAGCAGTGTCATAATAGCGGGAAAGTTGAATGAGCAGTTCTTC.